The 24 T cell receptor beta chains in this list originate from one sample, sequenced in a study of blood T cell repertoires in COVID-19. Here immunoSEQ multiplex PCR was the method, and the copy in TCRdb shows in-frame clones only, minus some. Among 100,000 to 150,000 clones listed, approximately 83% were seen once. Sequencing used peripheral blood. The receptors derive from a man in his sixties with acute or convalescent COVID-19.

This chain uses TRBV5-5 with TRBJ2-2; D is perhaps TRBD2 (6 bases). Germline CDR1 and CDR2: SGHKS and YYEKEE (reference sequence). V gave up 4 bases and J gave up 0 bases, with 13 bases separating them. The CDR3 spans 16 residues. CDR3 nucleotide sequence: TGTGCCAGCAGCACGGATCGCGGGACGAACACCGGGGAGCTGTTTTTT. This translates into CASSTDRGTNTGELFF.

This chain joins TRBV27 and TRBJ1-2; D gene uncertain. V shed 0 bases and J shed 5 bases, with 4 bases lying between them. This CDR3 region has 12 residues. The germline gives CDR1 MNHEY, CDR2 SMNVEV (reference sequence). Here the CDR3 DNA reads TGTGCCAGCAGTTTATCCGGGTATGGCTACACCTTC. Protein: CASSLSGYGYTF.

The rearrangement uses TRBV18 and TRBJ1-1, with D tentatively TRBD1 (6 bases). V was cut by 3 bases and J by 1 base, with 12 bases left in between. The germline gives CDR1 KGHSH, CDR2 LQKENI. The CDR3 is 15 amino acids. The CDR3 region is CASSPDSLTNTEAFF. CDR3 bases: TGTGCCAGCTCACCGGACAGCTTAACGAACACTGAAGCTTTCTTT.

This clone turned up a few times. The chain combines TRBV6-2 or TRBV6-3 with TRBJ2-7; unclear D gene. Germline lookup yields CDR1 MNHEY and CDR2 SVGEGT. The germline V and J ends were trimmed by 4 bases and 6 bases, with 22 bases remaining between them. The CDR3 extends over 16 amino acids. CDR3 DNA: TGTGCCAGCAGTTGGGTCAGACGAACGGCCCCGGGCGAGCAGTACTTC. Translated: CASSWVRRTAPGEQYF.

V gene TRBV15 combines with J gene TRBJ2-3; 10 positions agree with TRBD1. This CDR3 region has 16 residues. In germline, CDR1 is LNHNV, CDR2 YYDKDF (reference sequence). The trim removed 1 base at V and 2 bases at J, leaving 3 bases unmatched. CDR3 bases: TGTGCCACCAGCAGAGGACAGGGGGCAGCCACAGATACGCAGTATTTT. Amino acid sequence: CATSRGQGAATDTQYF.

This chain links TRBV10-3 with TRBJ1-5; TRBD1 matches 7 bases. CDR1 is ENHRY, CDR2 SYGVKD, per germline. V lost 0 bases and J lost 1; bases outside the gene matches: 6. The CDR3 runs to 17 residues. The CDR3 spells CAISESKGGRSNQPQHF. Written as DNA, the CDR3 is TGTGCCATCAGTGAGTCAAAAGGGGGCCGGAGCAATCAGCCCCAGCATTTT.

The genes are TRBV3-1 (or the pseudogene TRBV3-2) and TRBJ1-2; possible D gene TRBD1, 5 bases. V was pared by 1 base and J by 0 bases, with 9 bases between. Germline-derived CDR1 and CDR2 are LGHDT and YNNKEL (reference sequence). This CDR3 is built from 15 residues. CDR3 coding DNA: TGTGCCAGCAGCCAAGGACTGACAGCTAACTATGGCTACACCTTC. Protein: CASSQGLTANYGYTF.

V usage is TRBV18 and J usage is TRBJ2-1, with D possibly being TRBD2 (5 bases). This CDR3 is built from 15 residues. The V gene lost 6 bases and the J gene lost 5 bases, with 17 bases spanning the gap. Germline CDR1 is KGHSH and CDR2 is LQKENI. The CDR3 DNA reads TGTGCCAGCTCGCCGACTCTAGGTAGCGACAATGAGCAGTTCTTC. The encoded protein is CASSPTLGSDNEQFF.

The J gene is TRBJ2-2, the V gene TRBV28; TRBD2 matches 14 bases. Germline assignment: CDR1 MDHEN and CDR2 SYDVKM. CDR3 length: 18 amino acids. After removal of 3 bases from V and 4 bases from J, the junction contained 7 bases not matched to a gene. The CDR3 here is CASSLPTSGRGGTGELFF. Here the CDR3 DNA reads TGTGCCAGCAGTTTGCCGACTAGCGGGAGGGGAGGCACCGGGGAGCTGTTTTTT.

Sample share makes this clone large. The CDR3 region is CAWSRGRYGYTF. Here the CDR3 DNA reads TGTGCCTGGAGTCGGGGGAGGTATGGCTACACCTTC. The chain employs TRBV30 and TRBJ1-2, with a possible D match to TRBD1 (5 bases). V dropped 2 bases and J dropped 5 bases, with 9 bases sitting between them. CDR1 is GTSNPN and CDR2 is SVGIG in the germline V gene (reference sequence). The CDR3 has 12 residues.

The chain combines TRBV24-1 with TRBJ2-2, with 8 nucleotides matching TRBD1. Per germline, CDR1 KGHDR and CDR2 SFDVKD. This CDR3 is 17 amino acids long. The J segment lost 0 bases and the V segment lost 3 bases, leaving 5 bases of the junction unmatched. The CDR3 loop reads CATSDRPTGANTGELFF. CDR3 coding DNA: TGTGCCACCAGTGATCGCCCGACAGGGGCGAACACCGGGGAGCTGTTTTTT.

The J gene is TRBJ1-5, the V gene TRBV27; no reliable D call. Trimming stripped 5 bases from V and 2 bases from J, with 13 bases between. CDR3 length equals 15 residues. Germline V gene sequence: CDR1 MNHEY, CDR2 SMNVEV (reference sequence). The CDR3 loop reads CASSPLSQGNQPQHF. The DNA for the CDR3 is TGTGCCAGCAGTCCATTGTCCCAGGGCAATCAGCCCCAGCATTTT.

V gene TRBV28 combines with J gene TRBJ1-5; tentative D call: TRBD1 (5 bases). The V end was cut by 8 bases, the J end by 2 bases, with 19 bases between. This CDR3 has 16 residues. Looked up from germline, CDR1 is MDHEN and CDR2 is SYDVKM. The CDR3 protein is CASFPGGGSGNQPQHF. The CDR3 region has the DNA TGTGCCAGCTTCCCTGGGGGGGGTTCGGGCAATCAGCCCCAGCATTTT.

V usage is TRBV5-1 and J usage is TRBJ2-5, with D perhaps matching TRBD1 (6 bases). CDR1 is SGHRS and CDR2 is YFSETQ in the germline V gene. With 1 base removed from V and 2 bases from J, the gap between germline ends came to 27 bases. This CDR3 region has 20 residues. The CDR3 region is CASSLTQTTPRWGPQETQYF. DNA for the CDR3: TGCGCCAGCAGCTTGACCCAGACTACTCCCCGTTGGGGGCCTCAAGAGACCCAGTACTTC. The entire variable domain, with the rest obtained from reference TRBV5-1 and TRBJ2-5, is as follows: KAGVTQTPRYLIKTRGQQVTLSCSPISGHRSVSWYQQTPGQGLQFLFEYFSETQRNKGNFPGRFSGRQFSNSRSEMNVSTLELGDSALYLCASSLTQTTPRWGPQETQYFGPGTRLLVL.

The CDR3 nucleotides are TGTGCCAGCAGAACAACAGGGGTCTACGAGCAGTACTTC. Translated: CASRTTGVYEQYF. V gene TRBV28 combines with J gene TRBJ2-5, with 7 positions matching TRBD1. The J call is doubtful: the DNA matches TRBJ2-7 better. Germline-derived CDR1 and CDR2 are MDHEN and SYDVKM. This CDR3 comprises 13 residues.

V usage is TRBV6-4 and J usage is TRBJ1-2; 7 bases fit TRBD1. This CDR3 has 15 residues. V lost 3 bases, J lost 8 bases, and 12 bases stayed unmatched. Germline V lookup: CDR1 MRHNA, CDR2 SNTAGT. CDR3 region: CASSEWDSPTLGYTF. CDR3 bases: TGTGCCAGCAGTGAATGGGACAGCCCTACCCTCGGCTACACCTTC.

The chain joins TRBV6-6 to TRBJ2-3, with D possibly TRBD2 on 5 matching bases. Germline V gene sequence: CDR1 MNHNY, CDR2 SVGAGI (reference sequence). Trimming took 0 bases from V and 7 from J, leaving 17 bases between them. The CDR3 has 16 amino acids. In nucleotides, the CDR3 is TGTGCCAGCAGTTACTCGGCGTCTAGCCCCGGGAATACGCAGTATTTT. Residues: CASSYSASSPGNTQYF.

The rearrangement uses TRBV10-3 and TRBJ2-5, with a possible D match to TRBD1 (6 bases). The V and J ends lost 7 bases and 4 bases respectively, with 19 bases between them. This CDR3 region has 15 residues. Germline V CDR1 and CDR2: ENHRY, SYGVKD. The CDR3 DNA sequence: TGTGCCATCACTCGCGAGGGGGTCAGGGGAGAGACCCAGTACTTC. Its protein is CAITREGVRGETQYF.

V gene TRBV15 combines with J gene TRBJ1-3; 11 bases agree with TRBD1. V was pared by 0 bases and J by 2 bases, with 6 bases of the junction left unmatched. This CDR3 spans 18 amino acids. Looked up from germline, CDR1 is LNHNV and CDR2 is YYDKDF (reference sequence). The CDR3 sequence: CATSRDHGQGAPGNTIYF. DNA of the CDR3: TGTGCCACCAGCAGAGATCATGGACAGGGGGCTCCTGGAAACACCATATATTTT.

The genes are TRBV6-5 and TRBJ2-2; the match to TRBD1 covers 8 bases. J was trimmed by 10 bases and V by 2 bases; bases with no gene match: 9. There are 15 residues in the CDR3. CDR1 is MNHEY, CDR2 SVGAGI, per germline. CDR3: CASSYTRQGLAELFF. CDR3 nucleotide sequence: TGTGCCAGCAGTTACACCCGACAGGGGCTAGCGGAGCTGTTTTTT.

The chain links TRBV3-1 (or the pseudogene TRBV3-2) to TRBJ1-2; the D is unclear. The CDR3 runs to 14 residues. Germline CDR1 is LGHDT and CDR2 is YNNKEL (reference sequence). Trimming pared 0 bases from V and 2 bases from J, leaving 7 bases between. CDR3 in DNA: TGTGCCAGCAGCCAAGATTCGGTGAACTATGGCTACACCTTC. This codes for CASSQDSVNYGYTF.

The CDR3 coding sequence is TGTGCCAGCACAATACCCCTAGGACAGGGACGGAATCAGCCCCAGCATTTT. This codes for CASTIPLGQGRNQPQHF. The J gene is TRBJ1-5, the V gene TRBV2; TRBD1 aligns across 8 bases. The germline gives CDR1 SNHLY, CDR2 FYNNEI. CDR3 size: 17 residues. V lost 7 bases and J lost 4; bases outside the gene matches: 15. Complete variable domain (other parts from reference TRBV2 and TRBJ1-5): EPEVTQTPSHQVTQMGQEVILRCVPISNHLYFYWYRQILGQKVEFLVSFYNNEISEKSEIFDDQFSVERPDGSNFTLKIRSTKLEDSAMYFCASTIPLGQGRNQPQHFGDGTRLSIL.

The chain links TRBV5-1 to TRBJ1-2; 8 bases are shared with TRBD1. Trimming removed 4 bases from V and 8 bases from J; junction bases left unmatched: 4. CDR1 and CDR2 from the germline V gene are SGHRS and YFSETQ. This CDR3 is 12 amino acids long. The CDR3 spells CASSKTGEGYTF. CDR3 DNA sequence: TGCGCCAGCAGCAAGACAGGGGAAGGCTACACCTTC.

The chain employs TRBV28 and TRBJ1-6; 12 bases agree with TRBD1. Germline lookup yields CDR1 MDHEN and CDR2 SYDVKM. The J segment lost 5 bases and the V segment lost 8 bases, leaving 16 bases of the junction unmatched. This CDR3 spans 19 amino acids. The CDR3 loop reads CASEESGDRGLVDNSPLHF. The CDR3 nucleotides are TGTGCCAGCGAGGAGAGTGGGGACAGGGGGCTTGTGGATAATTCACCCCTCCACTTT.